This TCR beta chain was retrieved from a study of beta chain features in type 1 diabetes. Study-wide results and caveats: Type 1 diabetes patients showed a moderate but significant shortening of TCRB CDR3s in all four CD4+ subsets.

TCRB transcripts that were expressed got sequenced, as all of the isolated RNA had been reverse transcribed. This table comes from immunoSEQ multiplex PCR, and its TCRdb copy is limited to in-frame clones, with some not included. The sample yields some 330,000 clones, around an eighth seen once. CDR3 length: 17 residues. Germline V gene data show CDR1 as LGHNA and CDR2 as YNFKEQ. Trimming removed 6 bases from V and 1 base from J, with 19 bases in between. This clone was detected a few times. Its target is not known. The V call is TRBV4-2, the J call TRBJ1-5; D uncertain. Source material: naive CD4+ T cells from blood. This clonotype was sampled from a woman aged 18-30 years with type 1 diabetes. DNA for the CDR3: TGTGCCAGCAGGGGAGGAGAGTACTACGCGAGCAATCAGCCCCAGCATTTT. This sequence encodes CASRGGEYYASNQPQHF.